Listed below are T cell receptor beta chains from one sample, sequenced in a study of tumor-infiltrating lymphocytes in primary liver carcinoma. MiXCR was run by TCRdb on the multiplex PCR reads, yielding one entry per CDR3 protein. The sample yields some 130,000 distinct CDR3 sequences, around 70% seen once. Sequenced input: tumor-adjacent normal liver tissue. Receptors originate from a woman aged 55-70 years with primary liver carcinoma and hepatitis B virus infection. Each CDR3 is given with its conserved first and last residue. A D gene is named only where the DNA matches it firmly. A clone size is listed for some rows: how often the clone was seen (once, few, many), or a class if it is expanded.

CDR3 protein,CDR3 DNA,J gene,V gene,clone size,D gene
CSVAGQGGTGEPFF,TGCAGCGTTGCCGGACAGGGGGGCACCGGGGAGCCTTTTTTT,TRBJ2-2,TRBV29-1,NA,TRBD1
CASSFGFYEQYF,TGTGCCAGCAGTTTCGGGTTCTACGAGCAGTACTTC,TRBJ2-7,TRBV28,NA,NA
CASSERALSGRVTEQCF,TGTGCCAGCAGTGAAAGAGCTCTTAGCGGGAGGGTTACCGAGCAGTGCTTC,TRBJ2-7,TRBV6-1,NA,TRBD2
CASSLLGNTEALF,TGTGCGAGTAGCTTACTTGGGAACACTGAAGCTTTATTT,TRBJ1-1,TRBV11-2,once,NA
CASSLVTANTEAFF,TGCGCCAGCAGCTTGGTGACAGCTAACACTGAAGCTTTCTTC,TRBJ1-1,TRBV5-1,NA,NA
CASSLTPGTASSWANVLIF,TGTGCCAGCAGCTTAACGCCCGGGACAGCCAGCTCTTGGGCCAACGTCCTGATTTTC,TRBJ2-6,TRBV6-2/TRBV6-3,once,TRBD1
CASSPSVRTSSYNEQFF,TGTGCCAGCAGTCCATCGGTGCGGACAAGCTCCTACAATGAGCAGTTCTTC,TRBJ2-1,TRBV28,NA,NA
CASCLATGLETQYF,TGTGCCAGCTGCTTGGCTACAGGGTTAGAGACCCAGTATTTC,TRBJ2-5,TRBV5-6,NA,NA
CASSARGGPGNTIYF,TGTGCCAGCAGTGCTAGAGGGGGCCCTGGAAACACCATATATTTT,TRBJ1-3,TRBV6-1,many,TRBD1
CVSSPDREAGELFF,TGTGTCAGTAGTCCGGACAGGGAGGCCGGGGAGCTGTTCTTT,TRBJ2-2,TRBV6-5,NA,TRBD1
CASTDGWGGDRPQHF,TGTGCCAGCACCGATGGATGGGGCGGCGATCGGCCCCAGCACTTT,TRBJ1-5,TRBV6-2/TRBV6-3,NA,NA
CANSDGRDTNTGELFF,TGTGCCAACAGCGACGGACGTGACACGAACACCGGGGAGTTGTTTTTT,TRBJ2-2,TRBV11-2,NA,NA
CAWSPARRTCYGYTF,TGTGCCTGGAGTCCAGCCAGACGAACATGTTATGGCTACACCTTC,TRBJ1-2,TRBV30,few,NA
CSGALGHYVYTF,TGCAGCGGCGCCCTGGGACATTATGTCTACACCTTC,TRBJ1-2,TRBV29-1,once,NA
CASSPWNSYNEQFF,TGTGCCAGCAGCCCATGGAACTCATACAATGAGCAGTTCTTC,TRBJ2-1,TRBV11-3,NA,NA
CASSVGLPTDRQYF,TGTGCAAGCAGCGTGGGGCTTCCCACAGATAGGCAGTATTTT,TRBJ2-3,TRBV11-2,NA,NA
CASNLSGSEQYF,TGTGCCAGCAACTTATCGGGGAGCGAGCAGTACTTC,TRBJ2-7,TRBV11-3,NA,NA
CASSRQGQRSPLHF,TGTGCCAGCAGCCGACAGGGTCAAAGATCACCCCTCCACTTT,TRBJ1-6,TRBV6-6,many,TRBD1
CASSLREVNYGYTF,TGTGCCAGCAGCTTAAGGGAAGTTAATTATGGCTACACCTTC,TRBJ1-2,TRBV11-2,NA,NA
CASSLRGTGAVEQFF,TGTGCCAGCTCCCTTAGGGGGACAGGGGCTGTTGAGCAGTTCTTC,TRBJ2-1,TRBV12-3/TRBV12-4,many,TRBD1
CTSSYSISGGGPGELFF,TGTACCAGCAGTTACTCGATTTCGGGAGGGGGGCCTGGGGAGCTGTTCTTC,TRBJ2-1,TRBV6-2/TRBV6-3,NA,TRBD2
CAISEDNSPLHF,TGTGCCATCAGTGAGGATAATTCACCCCTCCACTTT,TRBJ1-6,TRBV10-3,many,NA
CASNGVGGELFF,TGCGCCAGCAACGGAGTAGGCGGGGAGCTGTTTTTT,TRBJ2-2,TRBV5-1,many,NA
CAISKRPNSAGGPRGQYF,TGTGCCATTAGCAAACGCCCCAACTCAGCGGGAGGGCCGAGGGGGCAGTACTTC,TRBJ2-7,TRBV11-2,NA,TRBD2
CSVKAGGNEQFF,TGCAGCGTTAAGGCGGGTGGCAATGAGCAGTTCTTC,TRBJ2-1,TRBV29-1,NA,NA